This TCR beta chain is drawn from a study of blood T cell repertoires in COVID-19. Study as a whole: The United States, Italy and Spain were the sources of the acute and convalescent COVID-19 samples. Nucleic acid was either cDNA or gDNA, and it came from T cells, B-cell-depleted T cells, or PBMCs.

The V gene's germline CDR1 is SGHRS and CDR2 YFSETQ. V lost 4 bases to trimming and J lost 2 bases; unmatched junction nucleotides: 5. CDR3 size: 14 residues. A Seattle source enrolled patients during active infection and followed them longitudinally. Method: immunoSEQ multiplex PCR; TCRdb's copy keeps in-frame clones and lacks some. The sample includes more than 350,000 clones, roughly nine tenths of them seen just once. The chain couples TRBV5-1 to TRBJ1-1; the match to TRBD1 covers 7 bases. The receptor was isolated from a woman in her 30s with COVID-19, enrolled during active disease. What was sequenced was peripheral blood. This chain's CDR3 is CASSNRQGNTEAFF. DNA for the CDR3: TGCGCCAGCAGCAATAGACAGGGTAACACTGAAGCTTTCTTT.